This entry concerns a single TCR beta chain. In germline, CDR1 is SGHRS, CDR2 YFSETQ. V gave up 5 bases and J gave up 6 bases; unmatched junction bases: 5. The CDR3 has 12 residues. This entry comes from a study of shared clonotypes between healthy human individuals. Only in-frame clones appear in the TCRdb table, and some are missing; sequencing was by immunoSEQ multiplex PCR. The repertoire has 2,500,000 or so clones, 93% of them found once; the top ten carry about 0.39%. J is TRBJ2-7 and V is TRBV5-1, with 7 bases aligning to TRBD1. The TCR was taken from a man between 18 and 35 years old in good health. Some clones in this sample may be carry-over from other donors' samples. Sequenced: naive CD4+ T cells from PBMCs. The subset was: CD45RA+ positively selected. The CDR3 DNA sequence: TGCGCCAGCAGTCAGTGGGACAGCGAGCAGTACTTC. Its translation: CASSQWDSEQYF.